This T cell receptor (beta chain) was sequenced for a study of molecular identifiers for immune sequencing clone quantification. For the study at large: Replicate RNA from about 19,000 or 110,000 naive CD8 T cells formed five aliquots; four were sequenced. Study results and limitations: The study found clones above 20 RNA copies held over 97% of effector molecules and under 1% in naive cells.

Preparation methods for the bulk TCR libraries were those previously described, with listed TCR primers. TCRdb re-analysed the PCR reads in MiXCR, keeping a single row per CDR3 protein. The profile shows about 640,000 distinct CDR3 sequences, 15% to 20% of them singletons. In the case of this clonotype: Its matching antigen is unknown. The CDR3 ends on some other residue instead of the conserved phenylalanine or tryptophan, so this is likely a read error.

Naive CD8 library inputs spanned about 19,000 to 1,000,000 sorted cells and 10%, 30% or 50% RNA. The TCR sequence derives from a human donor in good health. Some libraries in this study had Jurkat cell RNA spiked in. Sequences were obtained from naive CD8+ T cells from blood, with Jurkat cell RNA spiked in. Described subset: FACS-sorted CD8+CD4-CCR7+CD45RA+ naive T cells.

In DNA, the CDR3 is TGTGCCAGCAGCTTAGGATGGGGGGACCTGCAGTATTCT. It translates to CASSLGWGDLQYS. The chain joins TRBV7-6 to TRBJ2-3, with D possibly being TRBD2 (6 bases). The CDR3 length is 13 residues. The V gene lost 1 base and the J gene lost 11 bases, with 13 bases spanning the gap. Germline V gives CDR1 SGHVS, CDR2 FNYEAQ.